The 23 T cell receptor beta chains below all came from one sample that was sequenced in a study of T cell clonotyping in hematopoietic cell transplantation. Using immunoSEQ multiplex PCR, the repertoire was profiled, and TCRdb retains in-frame clones only, with some absent. The repertoire holds about 11,000 clones, 92% seen once, with about 13% in the top ten. Stated time point: recipient sample about 28 days before transplant, after cytoreduction. The sequencing used peripheral blood mononuclear cells, collected before stem cell transplant. These receptor sequences come from a woman aged 40 to 55 with acute myeloid leukemia. Some clones in this sample may be carry-over from other donors' samples.

The V and J genes are TRBV19 and TRBJ2-5, with D unresolved. CDR1 and CDR2 (germline): LNHDA, SQIVND (reference sequence). CDR3 length equals 15 residues. V was pared by 6 bases and J by 5 bases, with 19 bases between. The CDR3 coding sequence is TGTGCCAGTAGCTACCGGGTCTTCCAAGCCGAGACCCAGTACTTC. This codes for CASSYRVFQAETQYF. Full variable domain (remainder filled in from reference TRBV19 and TRBJ2-5): DGGITQSPKYLFRKEGQNVTLSCEQNLNHDAMYWYRQDPGQGLRLIYYSQIVNDFQKGDIAEGYSVSREKKESFPLTVTSAQKNPTAFYLCASSYRVFQAETQYFGPGTRLLVL.

V is TRBV21-1 and J is TRBJ2-1. TRBV21-1 is a pseudogene. The CDR3 totals 16 residues. CDR3 bases: TGTGCCAGCAGCCCCGGAAAAGAGTTTGGCTACAATGAGCAGTTCTTC. This encodes CASSPGKEFGYNEQFF.

This rearrangement joins TRBV10-3 to TRBJ2-7; 7 positions agree with TRBD1. Per the germline V gene, CDR1 is ENHRY and CDR2 is SYGVKD. The junction had 4 bases not matched to a gene; V was cut back by 3 bases and J by 5 bases. This CDR3 spans 13 amino acids. The CDR3 region has the DNA TGTGCCATCAGTGATACCGACAGGGACGAGCAGTACTTC. Amino acid sequence: CAISDTDRDEQYF.

The chain combines TRBV7-9 with TRBJ1-3, with 9 bases identical to TRBD1. The CDR3 length is 15 residues. With V trimmed by 5 bases and J by 2 bases, 4 bases remained unmatched. Germline V gene sequence: CDR1 SEHNR, CDR2 FQNEAQ (reference sequence). CDR3 sequence (DNA): TGTGCCAGCAGCCTGGGACAGGGAACTGGAAACACCATATATTTT. Translation: CASSLGQGTGNTIYF.

The chain is built from TRBV19 and TRBJ2-7; 8 bases agree with TRBD1. The CDR3 has 15 residues. CDR1 and CDR2 from the germline V gene are LNHDA and SQIVND (reference sequence). Trimming cost V 5 bases and J 3 bases; bases outside gene matches: 9. CDR3 nucleotide sequence: TGTGCCAGTAGTGCGAACAGGGGGTCCTTCTACGAGCAGTACTTC. Translating gives CASSANRGSFYEQYF.

V gene TRBV7-3 combines with J gene TRBJ2-1, with D perhaps matching TRBD2 (6 bases). There are 14 residues in the CDR3. Trimming removed 5 bases at V and 9 bases at J, with 17 bases between. Germline assignment: CDR1 SGHTA and CDR2 FQGTGA. The CDR3 nucleotides are TGTGCCAGCAGCCCGCCGGGGGACCCCATTGAGCAGTTCTTC. Amino acid sequence: CASSPPGDPIEQFF.

The chain employs TRBV19 and TRBJ1-2; TRBD1 is a possible D gene (6 bases). The V gene lost 4 bases and the J gene lost 2 bases, with 14 bases spanning the gap. The V gene's germline CDR1 is LNHDA and CDR2 SQIVND (reference sequence). This CDR3 contains 15 residues. CDR3 residues: CASSTTGSSNYGYTF. Here the CDR3 DNA reads TGTGCCAGTAGTACTACAGGGTCCTCCAACTATGGCTACACCTTC.

The chain couples TRBV5-1 to TRBJ1-2; 12 nucleotides match TRBD1. V was pared by 4 bases and J by 8 bases, with 6 bases of the junction left unmatched. The CDR3 loop spans 14 amino acids. Germline V gives CDR1 SGHRS, CDR2 YFSETQ. CDR3 bases: TGCGCCAGCAGCCCGGGACAGGGGGCGCAGGGCTACACCTTC. Protein: CASSPGQGAQGYTF.

In its sample, this clone was seen once. This rearrangement joins TRBV29-1 to TRBJ2-3; 11 nucleotides match TRBD2. This CDR3 spans 13 amino acids. Per the germline V gene, CDR1 is SQVTM and CDR2 is ANQGSEA. This CDR3 is CRVAGGVTDTQYF. CDR3 DNA: TGCAGAGTAGCGGGAGGGGTCACAGATACGCAGTATTTT.

V gene TRBV15 combines with J gene TRBJ1-1; 7 bases are a match to TRBD1. The V and J ends lost 1 base and 8 bases, in that order; junction bases with no gene match: 7. This CDR3 comprises 14 residues. Germline loops: CDR1 LNHNV, CDR2 YYDKDF (reference sequence). The CDR3: CATSRGLPGQEAFF. CDR3 DNA sequence: TGTGCCACCAGCAGAGGCCTTCCGGGACAGGAAGCTTTCTTT.

The chain employs TRBV19 and TRBJ2-5; either TRBD1 or TRBD2 may fit D (5 bases each). CDR3 size: 12 residues. Trimming took 11 bases from V and 5 from J, leaving 15 bases between them. Germline V CDR1 and CDR2: LNHDA, SQIVND (reference sequence). In DNA, the CDR3 is TGTGCCCGGGGCCAGGGTCGTGAGACCCAGTACTTC. Translation: CARGQGRETQYF.

This sequence joins TRBV30 and TRBJ2-7; no reliable D call. From germline, CDR1 is GTSNPN and CDR2 SVGIG (reference sequence). The CDR3 is 11 amino acids. The V gene lost 2 bases and the J gene lost 4 bases, with 6 bases spanning the gap. CDR3 sequence reads: CAWSSSYEQYF. CDR3 bases: TGTGCCTGGAGTTCGAGTTACGAGCAGTACTTC.

The V and J genes are TRBV5-1 and TRBJ2-5; D ambiguous. V was cut by 0 bases and J by 5 bases, with 14 bases left in between. CDR1 is SGHRS, CDR2 YFSETQ, per germline. This CDR3 contains 15 residues. CDR3 in DNA: TGCGCCAGCAGCTTGGGTAATATATTGTTTGAGACCCAGTACTTC. Its translation: CASSLGNILFETQYF.

This chain links TRBV5-1 with TRBJ2-1; D is unclear. CDR1 and CDR2 (germline): SGHRS, YFSETQ. The CDR3 covers 16 residues. Trimming took 7 bases from V and 0 from J, leaving 17 bases between them. The CDR3 nucleotides read TGCGCCAGCGGCCTTAGTGAGAGCAGCTCCTACAATGAGCAGTTCTTC. Protein sequence: CASGLSESSSYNEQFF.

The rearrangement uses TRBV19 and TRBJ2-3; 7 bases align to TRBD1. Germline V gives CDR1 LNHDA, CDR2 SQIVND (reference sequence). There are 12 residues in the CDR3. The junction had 3 bases not matched to a gene; V was cut back by 6 bases and J by 6 bases. The chain's CDR3 is CASSADRDTQYF. The DNA for the CDR3 is TGTGCCAGTAGCGCGGACAGGGATACGCAGTATTTT.

The chain combines TRBV19 with TRBJ2-7; 8 bases map to TRBD2. J gave up 5 bases and V 4 bases, and 7 bases lay outside the gene matches. Germline V CDR1 and CDR2: LNHDA, SQIVND (reference sequence). CDR3 size: 14 residues. Written as DNA, the CDR3 is TGTGCCAGTAGTACCCCCCTAGCGGGCCACGAGCAGTACTTC. It yields the protein CASSTPLAGHEQYF.

CDR3 region: CASSYRDYEQYF. The DNA of the CDR3 is TGTGCCAGCAGTTACAGGGACTACGAGCAGTACTTC. The rearrangement links TRBV5-4 to TRBJ2-7, with D perhaps matching TRBD1 (6 bases). CDR1 SGHNT and CDR2 YYREEE come from the germline V gene (reference sequence). The V end was cut by 5 bases, the J end by 3 bases, with 9 bases between. This CDR3 region has 12 residues.

This sequence joins TRBV29-1 and TRBJ2-1; TRBD2 agrees at 7 bases. The junction had 5 bases not matched to a gene; V was cut back by 2 bases and J by 1 base. Germline assignment: CDR1 SQVTM and CDR2 ANQGSEA. This CDR3 comprises 15 residues. The CDR3 spells CSVELGTISYNEQFF. The CDR3 coding sequence is TGCAGCGTTGAACTGGGGACTATATCCTACAATGAGCAGTTCTTC.

The chain recombines TRBV11-2 with TRBJ2-7, with 11 bases matching TRBD2. Germline V CDR1 and CDR2: SGHAT, FQNNGV. The CDR3 runs 15 residues. The junction had 8 bases not matched to a gene; V was cut back by 5 bases and J by 5 bases. The CDR3 spells CASSRLAGKRNEQYF. Here the CDR3 DNA reads TGTGCCAGCAGCCGACTAGCGGGAAAACGAAACGAGCAGTACTTC.

The rearrangement joins TRBV19 to TRBJ2-7; 7 bases line up with TRBD1. Germline assignment: CDR1 LNHDA and CDR2 SQIVND (reference sequence). The trim removed 5 bases at V and 0 bases at J, leaving 7 bases unmatched. The CDR3 runs 15 residues. CDR3: CASSVRGQNSYEQYF. The CDR3 bases are TGTGCCAGTAGTGTGAGGGGACAGAACTCCTACGAGCAGTACTTC.

This clone was seen only once. V usage is TRBV19 and J usage is TRBJ1-2; D is possibly TRBD1 (5 bases). With 8 bases removed from V and 6 bases from J, the gap between germline ends came to 16 bases. Per the germline V gene, CDR1 is LNHDA and CDR2 is SQIVND (reference sequence). This CDR3 region has 13 residues. The CDR3 sequence is CASVKGIGDGYTF. The CDR3 bases are TGTGCCAGTGTTAAGGGGATCGGAGATGGCTACACCTTC.

V and J are TRBV10-3 and TRBJ2-5; the D call may be TRBD1 or TRBD2 (6 bases each). The CDR3 sequence is 15 residues long. Germline V gene sequence: CDR1 ENHRY, CDR2 SYGVKD. The germline V and J ends were trimmed by 3 bases and 5 bases, with 16 bases remaining between them. The CDR3 nucleotides are TGTGCCATCAGTGATTTGGGTCGAGGGGGGGAGACCCAGTACTTC. Translation gives CAISDLGRGGETQYF.

The J gene is TRBJ2-7, the V gene TRBV20-1; no clear D gene. Germline assignment: CDR1 DFQATT and CDR2 SNEGSKA (reference sequence). The CDR3 loop spans 11 amino acids. V was shortened by 2 bases and J by 5 bases, with 7 bases between the two germline ends. The CDR3 sequence: CSARFIHEQYF. CDR3 DNA sequence: TGCAGTGCTAGATTTATCCACGAGCAGTACTTC.